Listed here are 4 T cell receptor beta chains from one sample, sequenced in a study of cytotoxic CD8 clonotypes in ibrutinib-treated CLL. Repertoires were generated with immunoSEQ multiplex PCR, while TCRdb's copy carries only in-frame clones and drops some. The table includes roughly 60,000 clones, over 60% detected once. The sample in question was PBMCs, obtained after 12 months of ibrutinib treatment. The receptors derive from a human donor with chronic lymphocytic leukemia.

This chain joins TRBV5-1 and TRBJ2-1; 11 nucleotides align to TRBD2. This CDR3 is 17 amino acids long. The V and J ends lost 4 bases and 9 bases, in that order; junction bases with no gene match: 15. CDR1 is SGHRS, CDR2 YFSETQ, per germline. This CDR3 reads CASSRDIAGGPVGEQFF. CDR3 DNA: TGCGCCAGCAGCCGAGATATAGCGGGAGGGCCGGTGGGTGAGCAGTTCTTC.

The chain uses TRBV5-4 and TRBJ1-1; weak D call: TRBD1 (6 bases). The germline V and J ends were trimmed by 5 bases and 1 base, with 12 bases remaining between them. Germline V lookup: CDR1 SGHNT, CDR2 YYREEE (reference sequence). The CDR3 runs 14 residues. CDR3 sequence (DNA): TGTGCCAGCAGACCCAGGGGACAGAACACTGAAGCTTTCTTT. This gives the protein CASRPRGQNTEAFF.

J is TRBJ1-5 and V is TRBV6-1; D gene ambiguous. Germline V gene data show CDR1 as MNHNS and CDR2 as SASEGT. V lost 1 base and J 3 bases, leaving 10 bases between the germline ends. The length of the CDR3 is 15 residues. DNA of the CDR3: TGTGCCAGCAGTGAAGGGGCTAATATCAATCAGCCCCAGCATTTT. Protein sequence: CASSEGANINQPQHF.

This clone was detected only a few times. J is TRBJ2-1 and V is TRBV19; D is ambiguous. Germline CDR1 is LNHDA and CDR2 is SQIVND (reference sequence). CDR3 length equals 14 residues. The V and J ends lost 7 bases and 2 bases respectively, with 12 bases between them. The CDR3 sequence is CASTTGRTYNEQFF. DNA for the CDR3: TGTGCCAGTACCACTGGAAGAACCTACAATGAGCAGTTCTTC. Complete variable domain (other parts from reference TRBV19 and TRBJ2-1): DGGITQSPKYLFRKEGQNVTLSCEQNLNHDAMYWYRQDPGQGLRLIYYSQIVNDFQKGDIAEGYSVSREKKESFPLTVTSAQKNPTAFYLCASTTGRTYNEQFFGPGTRLTVL.